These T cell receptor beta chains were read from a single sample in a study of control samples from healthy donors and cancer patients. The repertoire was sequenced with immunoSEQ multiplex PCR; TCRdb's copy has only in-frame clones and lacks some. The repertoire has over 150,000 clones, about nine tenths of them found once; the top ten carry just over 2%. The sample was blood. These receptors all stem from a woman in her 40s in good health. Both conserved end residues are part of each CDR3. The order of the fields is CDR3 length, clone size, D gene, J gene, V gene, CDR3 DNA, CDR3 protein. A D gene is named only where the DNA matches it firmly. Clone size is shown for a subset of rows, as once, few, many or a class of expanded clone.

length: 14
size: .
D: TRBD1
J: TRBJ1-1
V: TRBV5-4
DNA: TGTGCCAGCAGCGGAGGGACAGTGCAGACTGAAGCTTTCTTT
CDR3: CASSGGTVQTEAFF

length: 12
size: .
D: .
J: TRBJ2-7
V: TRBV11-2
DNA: TGTGCCAGCAGCGGGGCACCGGACGAGCAGTACTTC
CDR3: CASSGAPDEQYF

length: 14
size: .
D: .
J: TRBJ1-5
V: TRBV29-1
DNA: TGCATCACCCGTTTAAGGTTCGGCAATCAGCCCCAGCATTTT
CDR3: CITRLRFGNQPQHF

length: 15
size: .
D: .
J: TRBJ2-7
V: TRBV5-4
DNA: TGTGCCAGCAGCCCATCAACGGGGGTGTCCTACGAGCAGTACTTC
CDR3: CASSPSTGVSYEQYF

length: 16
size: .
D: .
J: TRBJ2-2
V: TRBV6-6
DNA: TGTGCCAGCAGAAACTCAGGGCAAGGGTACACCGGGGAGCTGTTTTTT
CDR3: CASRNSGQGYTGELFF

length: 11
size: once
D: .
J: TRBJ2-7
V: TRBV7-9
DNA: TGTGCCAGCAGCTTTCGTAACGAGCAGTACTTC
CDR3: CASSFRNEQYF

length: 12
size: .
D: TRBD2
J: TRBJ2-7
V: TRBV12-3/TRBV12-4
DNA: TGTGCCAGCAGTACTAGCGGGGGCGAGCAGTACTTC
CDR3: CASSTSGGEQYF

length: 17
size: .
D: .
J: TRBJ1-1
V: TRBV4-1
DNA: TGCGCCAGCAGCCAAGTCGATATGGGGTTTCGTGGCACTGAAGCTTTCTTT
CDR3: CASSQVDMGFRGTEAFF

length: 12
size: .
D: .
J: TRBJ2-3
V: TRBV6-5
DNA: TGTGCCAGCAGGAGCCTCACAGATACGCAGTATTTT
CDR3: CASRSLTDTQYF

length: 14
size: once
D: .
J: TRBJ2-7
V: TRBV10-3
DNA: TGTGCCATCAGTGAGGCTAGCAATCCCTACGAGCAGTACTTC
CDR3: CAISEASNPYEQYF

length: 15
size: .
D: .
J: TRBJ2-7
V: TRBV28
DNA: TGTGCCAGCAGTCCCCCGACAGTCTCACGTCGTCAGCAGTACTTC
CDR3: CASSPPTVSRRQQYF

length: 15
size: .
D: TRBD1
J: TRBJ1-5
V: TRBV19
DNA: TGTGCCAGCGGGATGGGACAGGGGGCACAACAGCCCCAGCATTTT
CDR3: CASGMGQGAQQPQHF

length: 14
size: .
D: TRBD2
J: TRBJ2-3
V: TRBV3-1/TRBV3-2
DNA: TGTGCCAGCAGCCGGCGGGGGGTAGGGGATACGCAGTATTTT
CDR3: CASSRRGVGDTQYF

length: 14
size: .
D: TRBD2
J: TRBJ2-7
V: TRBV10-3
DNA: TGTGCCATCAGCGCTAGCGGGGGGGCCTACGAGCAGTACTTC
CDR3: CAISASGGAYEQYF

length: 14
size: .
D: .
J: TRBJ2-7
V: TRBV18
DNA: TGTGCCAGCTCTCGTGGCGAAGTCTCCTACGAGCAGTACTTC
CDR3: CASSRGEVSYEQYF

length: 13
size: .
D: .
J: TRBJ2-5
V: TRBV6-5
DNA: TGTGCCAGCAGTCAAACAGGGAGAGAGACCCAGTACTTC
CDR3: CASSQTGRETQYF

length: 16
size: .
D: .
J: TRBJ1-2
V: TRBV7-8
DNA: TGTGCCAGCAGCTTAGAGGGTCGGGGGCCCGGCTATGGCTACACCTTC
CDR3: CASSLEGRGPGYGYTF

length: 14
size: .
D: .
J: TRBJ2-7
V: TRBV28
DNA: TGTGCCAGCAGTTTACGGGGAAGGCTCGACGAGCAGTACTTC
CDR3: CASSLRGRLDEQYF

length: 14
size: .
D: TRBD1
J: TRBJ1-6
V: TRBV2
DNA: TGTGCCAGCAGCGCGGACAGGATTAATTCACCCCTCCACTTT
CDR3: CASSADRINSPLHF

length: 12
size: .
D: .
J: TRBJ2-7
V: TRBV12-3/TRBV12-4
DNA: TGTGCCAGCAGTTTAGGGCTAGCCGAGCAGTACTTC
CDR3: CASSLGLAEQYF

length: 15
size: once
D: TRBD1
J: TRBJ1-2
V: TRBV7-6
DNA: TGTGCCAGCAGCTGGACAGGGTCTGGGGGCTATGGCTACACCTTC
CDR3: CASSWTGSGGYGYTF

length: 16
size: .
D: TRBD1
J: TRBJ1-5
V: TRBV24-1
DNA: TGTGCCTCCAGTGATTTGGACAGGGTGGGGTATCAGCCCCAGCATTTT
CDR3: CASSDLDRVGYQPQHF

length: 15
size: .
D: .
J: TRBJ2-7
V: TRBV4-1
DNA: TGCGCCAGCAGCTCGTTAGGACGGAATGACTACGAGCAGTACTTC
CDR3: CASSSLGRNDYEQYF

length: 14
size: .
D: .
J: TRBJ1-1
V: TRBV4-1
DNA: TGCGCCAGCAGCCAAGCGGTGTGGAACACTGAAGCTTTCTTT
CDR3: CASSQAVWNTEAFF

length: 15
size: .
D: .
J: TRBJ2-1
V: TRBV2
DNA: TGTGCCAGCAGTGAAAGCCAGGGCACCTACAATGAGCAGTTCTTC
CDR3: CASSESQGTYNEQFF

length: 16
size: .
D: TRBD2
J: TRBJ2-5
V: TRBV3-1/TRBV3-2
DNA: TGTGCCAGCGCCAGACTAGCGGGAAAACCTCAAGAGACCCAGTACTTC
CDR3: CASARLAGKPQETQYF

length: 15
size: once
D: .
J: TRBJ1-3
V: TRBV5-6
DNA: TGTGCCAGCAGCTTAGGAGTTGGTGTGGGAAACACCATATATTTT
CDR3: CASSLGVGVGNTIYF

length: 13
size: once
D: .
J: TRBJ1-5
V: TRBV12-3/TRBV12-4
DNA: TGTGCCAGCAGCACTACCCCTCCGGGGCCCCAGCATTTT
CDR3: CASSTTPPGPQHF